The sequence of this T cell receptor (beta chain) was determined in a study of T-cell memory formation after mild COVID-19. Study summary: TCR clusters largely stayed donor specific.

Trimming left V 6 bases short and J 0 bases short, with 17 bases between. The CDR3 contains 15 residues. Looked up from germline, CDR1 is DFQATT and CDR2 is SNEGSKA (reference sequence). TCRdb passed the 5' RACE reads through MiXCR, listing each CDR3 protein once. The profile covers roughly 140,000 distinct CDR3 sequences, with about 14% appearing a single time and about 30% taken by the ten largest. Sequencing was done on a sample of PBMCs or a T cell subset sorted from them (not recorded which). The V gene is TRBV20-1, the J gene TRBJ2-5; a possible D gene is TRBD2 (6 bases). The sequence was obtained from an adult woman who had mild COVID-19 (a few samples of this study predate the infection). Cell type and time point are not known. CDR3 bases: TGCAGTGCCGGAGACCGGGAGCTGTACCAAGAGACCCAGTACTTC. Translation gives CSAGDRELYQETQYF.